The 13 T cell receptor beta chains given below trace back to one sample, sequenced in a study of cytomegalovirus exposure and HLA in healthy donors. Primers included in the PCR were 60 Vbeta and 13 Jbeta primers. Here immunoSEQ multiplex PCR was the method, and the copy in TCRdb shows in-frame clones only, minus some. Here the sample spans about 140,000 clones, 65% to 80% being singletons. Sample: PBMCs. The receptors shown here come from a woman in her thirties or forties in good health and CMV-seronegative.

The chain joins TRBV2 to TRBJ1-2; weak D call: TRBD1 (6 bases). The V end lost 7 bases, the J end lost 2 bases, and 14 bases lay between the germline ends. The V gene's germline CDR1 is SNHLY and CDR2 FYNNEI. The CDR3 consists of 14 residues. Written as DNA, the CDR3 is TGTGCCAGCAACCCCCAGGGGCAGAACTATGGCTACACCTTC. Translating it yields CASNPQGQNYGYTF. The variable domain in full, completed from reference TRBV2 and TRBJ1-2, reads EPEVTQTPSHQVTQMGQEVILRCVPISNHLYFYWYRQILGQKVEFLVSFYNNEISEKSEIFDDQFSVERPDGSNFTLKIRSTKLEDSAMYFCASNPQGQNYGYTFGSGTRLTVV.

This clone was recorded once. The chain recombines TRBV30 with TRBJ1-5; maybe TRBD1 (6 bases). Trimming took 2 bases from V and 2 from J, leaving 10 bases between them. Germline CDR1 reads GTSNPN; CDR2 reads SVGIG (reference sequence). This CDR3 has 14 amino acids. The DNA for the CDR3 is TGTGCCTGGAGTAGGGGGATCGGCAATCAGCCCCAGCATTTT. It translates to CAWSRGIGNQPQHF.

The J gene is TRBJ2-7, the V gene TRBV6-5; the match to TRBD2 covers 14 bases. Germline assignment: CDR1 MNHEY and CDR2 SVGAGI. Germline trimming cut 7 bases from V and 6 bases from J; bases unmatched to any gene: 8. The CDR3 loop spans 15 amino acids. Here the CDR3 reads CASTKGLAGEGEQYF. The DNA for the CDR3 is TGTGCCAGCACCAAGGGACTAGCGGGAGAGGGCGAGCAGTACTTC.

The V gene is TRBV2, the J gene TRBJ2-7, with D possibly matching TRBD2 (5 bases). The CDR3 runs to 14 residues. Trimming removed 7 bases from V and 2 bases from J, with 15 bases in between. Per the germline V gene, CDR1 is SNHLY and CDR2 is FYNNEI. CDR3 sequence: CASKSGRMTYEQYF. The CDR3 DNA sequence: TGTGCCAGCAAAAGCGGCCGTATGACCTACGAGCAGTACTTC.

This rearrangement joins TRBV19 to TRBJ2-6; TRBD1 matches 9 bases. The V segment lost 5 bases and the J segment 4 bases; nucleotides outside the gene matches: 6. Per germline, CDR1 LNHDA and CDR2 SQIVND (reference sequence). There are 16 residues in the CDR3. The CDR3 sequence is CASSAGQGTGANVLTF. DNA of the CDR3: TGTGCCAGTAGTGCCGGACAGGGGACCGGGGCCAACGTCCTGACTTTC.

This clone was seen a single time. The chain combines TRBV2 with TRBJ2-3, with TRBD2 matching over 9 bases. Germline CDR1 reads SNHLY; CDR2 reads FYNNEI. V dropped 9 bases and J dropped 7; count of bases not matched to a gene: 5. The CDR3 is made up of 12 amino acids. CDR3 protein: CARGTSPYTQYF. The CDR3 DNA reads TGTGCCAGAGGGACTAGCCCATATACGCAGTATTTT.

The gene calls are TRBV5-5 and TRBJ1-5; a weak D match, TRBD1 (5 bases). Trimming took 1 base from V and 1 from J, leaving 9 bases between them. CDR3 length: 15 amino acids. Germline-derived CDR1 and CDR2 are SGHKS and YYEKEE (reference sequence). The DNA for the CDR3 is TGTGCCAGCAGCTTGCTCCCAGGGAGCAATCAGCCCCAGCATTTT. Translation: CASSLLPGSNQPQHF.

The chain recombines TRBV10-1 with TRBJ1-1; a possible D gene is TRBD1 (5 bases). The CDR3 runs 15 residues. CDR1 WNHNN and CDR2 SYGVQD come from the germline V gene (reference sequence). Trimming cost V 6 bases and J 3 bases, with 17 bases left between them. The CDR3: CASSNPAGGHTEAFF. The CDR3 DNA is TGCGCCAGCAGCAACCCCGCGGGGGGTCACACTGAAGCTTTCTTT.

This chain's CDR3 is CASSMGGQETQYF. The CDR3 nucleotides are TGTGCCAGTAGTATGGGGGGGCAAGAGACCCAGTACTTC. The gene calls are TRBV19 and TRBJ2-5, with 7 bases that match TRBD2. Germline loops: CDR1 LNHDA, CDR2 SQIVND (reference sequence). The CDR3 loop spans 13 amino acids. The J segment lost 2 bases and the V segment lost 3 bases, leaving 0 bases of the junction unmatched.

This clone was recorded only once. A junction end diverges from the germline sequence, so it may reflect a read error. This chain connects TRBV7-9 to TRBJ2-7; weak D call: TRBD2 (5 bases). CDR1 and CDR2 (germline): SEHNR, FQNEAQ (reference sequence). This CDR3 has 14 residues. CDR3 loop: CASSLWTQDVYHHF. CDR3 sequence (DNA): TGTGCCAGCAGCTTATGGACTCAGGATGTCTACCACCACTTC.

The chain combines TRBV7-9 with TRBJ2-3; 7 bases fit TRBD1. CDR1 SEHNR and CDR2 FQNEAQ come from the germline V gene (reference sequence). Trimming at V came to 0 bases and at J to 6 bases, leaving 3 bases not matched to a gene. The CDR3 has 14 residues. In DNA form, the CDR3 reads TGTGCCAGCAGCTTAGCGCCAGGGGGTGATACGCAGTATTTT. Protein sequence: CASSLAPGGDTQYF.

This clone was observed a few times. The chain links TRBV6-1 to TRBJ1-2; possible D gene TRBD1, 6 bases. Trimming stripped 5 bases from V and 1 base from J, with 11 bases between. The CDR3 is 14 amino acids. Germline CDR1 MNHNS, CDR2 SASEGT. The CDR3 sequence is CASSRQALNYGYTF. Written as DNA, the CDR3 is TGTGCCAGCAGTCGACAGGCCCTTAACTATGGCTACACCTTC.

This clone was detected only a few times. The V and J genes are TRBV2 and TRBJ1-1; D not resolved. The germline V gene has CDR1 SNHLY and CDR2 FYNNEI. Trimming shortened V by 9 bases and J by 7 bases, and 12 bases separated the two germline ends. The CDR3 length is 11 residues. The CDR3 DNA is TGTGCCAGGAGGGAGGCGGTTGAAGCTTTCTTT. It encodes CARREAVEAFF. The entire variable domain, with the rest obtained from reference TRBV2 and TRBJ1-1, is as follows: EPEVTQTPSHQVTQMGQEVILRCVPISNHLYFYWYRQILGQKVEFLVSFYNNEISEKSEIFDDQFSVERPDGSNFTLKIRSTKLEDSAMYFCARREAVEAFFGQGTRLTVV.